What follows is one T cell receptor (beta chain) and its context. Its antigen is as yet unknown. The sample comes from a study of blood T cells in healthy people across ages. Study-wide results and limits: Across the age range, TCR beta diversity per million T cells fell in a roughly linear way.

Trimming removed 5 bases at V and 7 bases at J, with 12 bases between. The germline CDR1 and CDR2 sequences are PRHDT and FYEKMQ (reference sequence). The CDR3 spans 13 residues. The use of a sample-barcoded 5' primer and a J-beta primer mix characterized a second PCR of roughly 6 to 11 cycles. With 12 random nucleotides, a template-switch adaptor tagged each individual cDNA molecule. Every sample gave at least 2.5 million paired-end reads containing CDR3. TCRdb fed the 5' RACE reads into MiXCR, producing one record per CDR3 protein. In the table there are 910,000 or so distinct CDR3 sequences, about 53% of which are singletons.

Sequencing input: blood. The TCR originated in a woman aged 55-70 years in good health. V is TRBV13 and J is TRBJ2-1, with D possibly TRBD2 on 5 matching bases. CDR3 DNA: TGTGCCAGCAGCCCCCCCCGGGATAATGAGCAGTTCTTC. Protein: CASSPPRDNEQFF.